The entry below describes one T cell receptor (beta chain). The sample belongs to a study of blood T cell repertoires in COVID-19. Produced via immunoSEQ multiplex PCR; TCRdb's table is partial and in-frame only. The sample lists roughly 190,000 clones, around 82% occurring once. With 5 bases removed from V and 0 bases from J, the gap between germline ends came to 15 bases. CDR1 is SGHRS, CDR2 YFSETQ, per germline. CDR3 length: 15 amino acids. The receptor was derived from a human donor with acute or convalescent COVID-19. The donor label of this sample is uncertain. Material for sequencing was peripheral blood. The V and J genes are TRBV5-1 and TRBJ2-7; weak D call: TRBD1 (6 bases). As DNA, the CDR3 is TGCGCCAGCAGTCCCGGACAGAGTGACTCCTACGAGCAGTACTTC. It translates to CASSPGQSDSYEQYF.